This T cell receptor (beta chain) was captured by sequencing in a study of identical twins (TCRdb year 2016). General notes on the study: To test whether fetal clonotypes persist, the study used deep sequencing on TCR alpha and beta repertoires from monozygotic twins, unrelated adults of various ages, and cord blood. Replicate twin experiments were performed at different times using different library preparation protocols to rule out contamination. Results and caveats for the whole study, not just this receptor: Out-of-frame TCR alpha sequences shared between twins showed an excess of low generation-probability sequences compared with coincidental sharing between unrelated individuals. Fewer insertions were carried by abundant cord blood beta clonotypes, a similar but weaker trend appeared in young adult naive repertoires, and no such trend appeared in memory repertoires. Excess twin sharing in beta out-of-frame sequences was weaker because fewer shared sequences lowered the signal-to-noise ratio. Because the same donors could not be followed over many years, the conclusions relied on cross-sectional statistical analysis. In monozygotic twins, out-of-frame TCR alpha sharing was systematically underestimated by recombination models, although the models agreed with sharing between unrelated individuals. Zero-insertion analyses could be partly confounded by invariant T cells such as MAIT and iNKT, though diverse VJ usage argued against such confounding for most clonotypes.

This clonotype was seen many times. Its antigen is currently not known. Base qualities are not provided; no much larger clone lies one nucleotide away. Preparation of the library involved 5' RACE. Sequencing instrument: Illumina HiSeq 2000. A universal primer binding site was introduced by template switching, and a unique molecular identifier was present in the final cDNA, enabling accurate counting of TCR cDNA molecules. Specific primers in the conserved constant-segment region were used to synthesize first-strand cDNA for TCR alpha and beta chains. To control for contamination, every cDNA library was double barcoded, receiving both a SMART-Mk sample barcode and Illumina barcodes. TruSeq adapter sequences along with Illumina sample barcodes were introduced in two successive PCR steps. Sequencing of the TCR alpha and beta cDNA libraries was done on the Illumina HiSeq platform using custom primers. The paper's data handling went like this. Raw reads were processed with MiGEC to extract unique molecular identifiers, and MiXCR was used to determine CDR3 positions. Recombination models were inferred per individual with the repgenHMM and IGoR tools using an EM algorithm. The tcR package in R was used for shared clonotype analysis, with sharing normalized by the product of cloneset sizes. To study raw recombination free of thymic and clonal selection effects, out-of-frame nonproductive sequences were analyzed. TCRdb reworked the public reads: Q25 trimming with fastp, MiXCR clone assembly, productive beta chains retained. Rows matching on CDR3 protein sequence are summarized as one entry with the most common DNA and genes. These V and J calls derive from TCRdb rather than the authors' analysis. This sample is represented by fewer than 250,000 distinct CDR3 sequences; 6.5% to 8.5% of them were singletons. The top ten constitute approximately 2% of the sample.

All donors were healthy Caucasians. Three pairs of female monozygotic twins, all aged about 18 to 29 years, made up the twin cohort. Using Miltenyi CD45RO+ enrichment and human naive T-cell isolation kits, memory (CD45RO+) and naive T cells were isolated from PBMC. This sample also appeared in a second study, on yellow fever vaccine responses in identical twins. The second study, in turn, reports: According to the authors, the vaccine-induced T cell response in identical twins seemed to be partly convergent and partly specific to each individual. Focusing on identical twins, the study followed the T cell clones that responded to the vaccine, and did so with precision.

The clonotype originates from a young woman in good health. Sequencing was performed on memory (CD45RO+) T cells sorted from blood. The sample's cell subset or site label, decoded: CD45RO+ enriched T cells.

The CDR3 sequence is CSVEDPSGRGETQYF. The nucleotide sequence is given as TGCAGCGTTGAAGATCCGTCGGGGAGAGGGGAGACCCAGTACTTC. The rearrangement joined TRBV29-1 to TRBJ2-5, and the D gene may be TRBD2, 5 bases matching. Taken from the germline V gene, the CDR1 and CDR2 loops are SQVTM and ANQGSEA. Taken from cysteine to phenylalanine, the CDR3 has 15 residues. Only the CDR3 region is kept as DNA, spanning 45 bases read in frame from base 1. V drops 0 bases and J drops 5 bases, leaving 16 bases in between.